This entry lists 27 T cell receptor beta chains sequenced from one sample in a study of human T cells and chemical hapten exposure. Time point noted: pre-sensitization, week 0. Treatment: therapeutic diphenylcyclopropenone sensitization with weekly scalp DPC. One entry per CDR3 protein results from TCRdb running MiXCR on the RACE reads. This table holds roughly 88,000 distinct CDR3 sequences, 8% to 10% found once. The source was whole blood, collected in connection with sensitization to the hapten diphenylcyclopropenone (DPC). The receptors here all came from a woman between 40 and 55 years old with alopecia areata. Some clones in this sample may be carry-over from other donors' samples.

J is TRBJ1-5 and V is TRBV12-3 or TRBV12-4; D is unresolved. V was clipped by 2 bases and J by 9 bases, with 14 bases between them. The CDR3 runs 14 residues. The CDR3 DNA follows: TGTGCCAGCAGTTTAACGCCGGGTACATCGCCCCAGCATTTT. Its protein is CASSLTPGTSPQHF.

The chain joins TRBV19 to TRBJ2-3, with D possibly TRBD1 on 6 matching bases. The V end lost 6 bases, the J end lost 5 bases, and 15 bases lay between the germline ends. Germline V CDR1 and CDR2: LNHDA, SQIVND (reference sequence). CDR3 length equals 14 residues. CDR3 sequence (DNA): TGTGCCAGTAGCGAACAGGGCTTCCAAGATACGCAGTATTTT. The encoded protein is CASSEQGFQDTQYF.

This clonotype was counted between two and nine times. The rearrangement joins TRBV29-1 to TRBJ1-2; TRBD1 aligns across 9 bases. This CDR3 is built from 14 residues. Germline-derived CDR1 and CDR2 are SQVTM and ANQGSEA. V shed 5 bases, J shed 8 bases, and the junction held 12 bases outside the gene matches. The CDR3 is CSVRTSGTGYGYTF. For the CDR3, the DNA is TGCAGCGTTCGCACTTCCGGGACAGGGTACGGCTACACCTTC.

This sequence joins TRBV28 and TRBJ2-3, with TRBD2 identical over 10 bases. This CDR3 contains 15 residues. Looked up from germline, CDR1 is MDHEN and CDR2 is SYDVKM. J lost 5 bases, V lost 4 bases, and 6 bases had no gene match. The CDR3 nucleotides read TGTGCCAGCAGTTCGCCGAGCGGGGGGGGAGATACGCAGTATTTT. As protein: CASSSPSGGGDTQYF.

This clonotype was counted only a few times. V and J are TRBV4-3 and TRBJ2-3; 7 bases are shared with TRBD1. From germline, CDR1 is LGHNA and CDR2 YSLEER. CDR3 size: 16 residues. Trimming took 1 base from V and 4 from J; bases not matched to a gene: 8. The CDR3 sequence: CASSQALGQGADTQYF. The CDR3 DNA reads TGCGCCAGCAGCCAAGCGCTCGGGCAGGGGGCAGATACGCAGTATTTT.

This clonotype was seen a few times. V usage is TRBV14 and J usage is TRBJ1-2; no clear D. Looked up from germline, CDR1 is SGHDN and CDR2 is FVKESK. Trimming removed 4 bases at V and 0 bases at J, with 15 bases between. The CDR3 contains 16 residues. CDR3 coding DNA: TGTGCCAGCAGCCCGTTACCCGGAGAAGCTAACTATGGCTACACCTTC. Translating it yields CASSPLPGEANYGYTF.

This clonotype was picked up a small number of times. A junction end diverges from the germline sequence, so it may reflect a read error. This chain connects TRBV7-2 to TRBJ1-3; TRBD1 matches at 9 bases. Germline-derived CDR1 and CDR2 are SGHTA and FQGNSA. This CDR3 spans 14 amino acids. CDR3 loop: CASSSRGQGNTIYF. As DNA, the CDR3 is TGTGCCAGCAGCTCACGCGGACAGGGGAACACTATATATTTT.

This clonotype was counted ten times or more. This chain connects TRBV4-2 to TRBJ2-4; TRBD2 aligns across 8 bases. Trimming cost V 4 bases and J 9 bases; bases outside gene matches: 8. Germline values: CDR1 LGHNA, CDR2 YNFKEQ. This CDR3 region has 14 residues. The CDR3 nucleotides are TGTGCCAGCAGCCCTCGTCCCGGGACTAGCATTCAGTACTTC. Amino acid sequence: CASSPRPGTSIQYF.

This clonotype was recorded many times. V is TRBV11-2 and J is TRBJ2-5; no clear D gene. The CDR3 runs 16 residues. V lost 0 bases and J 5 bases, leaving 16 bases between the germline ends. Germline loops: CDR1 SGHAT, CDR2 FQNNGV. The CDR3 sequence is CASSLDLDPSAETQYF. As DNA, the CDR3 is TGTGCCAGCAGCTTAGACCTGGACCCTAGTGCGGAGACCCAGTACTTC. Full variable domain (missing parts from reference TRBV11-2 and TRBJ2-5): EAGVAQSPRYKIIEKRQSVAFWCNPISGHATLYWYQQILGQGPKLLIQFQNNGVVDDSQLPKDRFSAERLKGVDSTLKIQPAKLEDSAVYLCASSLDLDPSAETQYFGPGTRLLVL.

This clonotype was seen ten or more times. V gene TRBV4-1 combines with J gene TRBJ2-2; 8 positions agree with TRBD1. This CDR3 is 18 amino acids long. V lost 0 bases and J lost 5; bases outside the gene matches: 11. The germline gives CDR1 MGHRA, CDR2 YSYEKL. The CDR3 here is CASSQEPMQGARTGELFF. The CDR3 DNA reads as TGCGCCAGCAGCCAAGAGCCTATGCAGGGGGCGCGGACCGGGGAGCTGTTTTTT.

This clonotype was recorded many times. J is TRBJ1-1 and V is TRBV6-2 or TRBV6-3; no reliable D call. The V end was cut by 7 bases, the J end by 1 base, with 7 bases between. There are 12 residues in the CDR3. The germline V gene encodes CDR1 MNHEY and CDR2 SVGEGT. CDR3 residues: CASKRGNTEAFF. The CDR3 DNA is TGTGCCAGCAAGCGAGGGAACACTGAAGCTTTCTTT.

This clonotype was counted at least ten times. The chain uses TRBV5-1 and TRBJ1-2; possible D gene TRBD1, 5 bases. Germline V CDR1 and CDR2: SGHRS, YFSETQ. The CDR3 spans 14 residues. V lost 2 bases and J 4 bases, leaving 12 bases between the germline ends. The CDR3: CASSLDQGAYGYTF. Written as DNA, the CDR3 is TGCGCCAGCAGCTTAGATCAGGGCGCCTATGGCTACACCTTC.

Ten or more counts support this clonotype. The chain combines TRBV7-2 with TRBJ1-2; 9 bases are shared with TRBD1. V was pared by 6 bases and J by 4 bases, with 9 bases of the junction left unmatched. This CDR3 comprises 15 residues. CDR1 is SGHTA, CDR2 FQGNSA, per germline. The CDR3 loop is CASRETGGSGYGYTF. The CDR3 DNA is TGTGCCAGCAGGGAAACAGGGGGCTCGGGCTATGGCTACACCTTC.

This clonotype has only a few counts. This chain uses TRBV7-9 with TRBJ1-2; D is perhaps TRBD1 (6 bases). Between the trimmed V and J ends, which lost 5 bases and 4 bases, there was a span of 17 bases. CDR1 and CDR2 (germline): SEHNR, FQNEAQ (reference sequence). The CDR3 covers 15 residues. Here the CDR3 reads CASSPWTVGVYGYTF. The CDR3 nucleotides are TGTGCCAGCAGCCCTTGGACAGTAGGCGTCTATGGCTACACCTTC.

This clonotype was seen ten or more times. The CDR3 bases are TGTGCCAGCAGCCAAGATCTGTCCCAGCCCCAGCATTTT. It yields the protein CASSQDLSQPQHF. The V call is TRBV4-2, the J call TRBJ1-5; D gene uncertain. Germline V CDR1 and CDR2: LGHNA, YNFKEQ. Trimming removed 0 bases at V and 7 bases at J, with 7 bases between. The CDR3 sequence is 13 residues long.

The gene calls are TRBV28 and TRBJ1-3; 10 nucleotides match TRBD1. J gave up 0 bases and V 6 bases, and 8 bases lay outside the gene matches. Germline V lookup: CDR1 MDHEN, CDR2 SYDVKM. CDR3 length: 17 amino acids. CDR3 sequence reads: CASRPGTGVVSGNTIYF. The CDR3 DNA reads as TGTGCCAGCAGACCGGGGACAGGGGTTGTCTCTGGAAACACCATATATTTT.

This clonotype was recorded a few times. The CDR3 reads CAWSVQRETQYF. In nucleotides, the CDR3 is TGTGCCTGGAGTGTCCAGAGGGAGACCCAGTACTTC. The chain links TRBV30 to TRBJ2-5; no firm D call. Germline V gives CDR1 GTSNPN, CDR2 SVGIG (reference sequence). CDR3 length: 12 residues. The V gene lost 0 bases and the J gene lost 5 bases, with 7 bases spanning the gap. Based on the CDR3 plus reference TRBV30 and TRBJ2-5, the full variable domain is SQTIHQWPATLVQPVGSPLSLECTVEGTSNPNLYWYRQAAGRGLQLLFYSVGIGQISSEVPQNLSASRPQDRQFILSSKKLLLSDSGFYLCAWSVQRETQYFGPGTRLLVL.

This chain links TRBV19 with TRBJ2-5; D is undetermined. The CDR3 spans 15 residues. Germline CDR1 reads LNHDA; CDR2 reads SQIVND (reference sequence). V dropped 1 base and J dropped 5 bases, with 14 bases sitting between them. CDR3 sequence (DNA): TGTGCCAGTAGTATAGCAAACAGTCCTCGGGAGACCCAGTACTTC. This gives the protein CASSIANSPRETQYF.

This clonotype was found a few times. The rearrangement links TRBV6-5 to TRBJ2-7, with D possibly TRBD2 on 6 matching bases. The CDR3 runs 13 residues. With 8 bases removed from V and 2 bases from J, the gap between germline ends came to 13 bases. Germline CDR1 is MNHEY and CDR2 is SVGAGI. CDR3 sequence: CASSGSLTYEQYF. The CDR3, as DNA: TGTGCCAGCTCCGGGAGCCTTACCTACGAGCAGTACTTC.

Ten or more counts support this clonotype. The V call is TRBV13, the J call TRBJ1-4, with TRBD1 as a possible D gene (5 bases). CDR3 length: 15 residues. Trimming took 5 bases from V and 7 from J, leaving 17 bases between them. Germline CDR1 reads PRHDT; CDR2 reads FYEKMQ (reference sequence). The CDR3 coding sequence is TGTGCCAGCAGCGAGAGGGACTCGGCGGGTGAAAAACTGTTTTTT. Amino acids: CASSERDSAGEKLFF.

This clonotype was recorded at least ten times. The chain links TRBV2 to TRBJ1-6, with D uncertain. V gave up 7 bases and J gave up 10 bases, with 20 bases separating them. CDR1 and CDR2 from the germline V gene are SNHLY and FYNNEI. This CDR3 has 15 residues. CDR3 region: CASKVWTDGASPLHF. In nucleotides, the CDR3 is TGTGCCAGCAAAGTTTGGACGGACGGAGCGTCACCCCTCCACTTT.

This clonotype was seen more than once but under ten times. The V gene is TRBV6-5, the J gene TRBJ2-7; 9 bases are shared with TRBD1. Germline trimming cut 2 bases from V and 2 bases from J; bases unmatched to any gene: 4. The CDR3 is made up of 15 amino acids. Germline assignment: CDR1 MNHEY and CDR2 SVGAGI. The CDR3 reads CASSYTDRGAYEQYF. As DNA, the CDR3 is TGTGCCAGCAGTTACACGGACAGGGGAGCCTACGAGCAGTACTTC.

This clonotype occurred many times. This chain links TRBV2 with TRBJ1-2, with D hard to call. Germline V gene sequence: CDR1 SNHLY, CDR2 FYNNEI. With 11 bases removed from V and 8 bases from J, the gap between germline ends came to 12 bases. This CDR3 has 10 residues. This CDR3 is CAREREGYTF. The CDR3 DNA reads TGTGCCCGAGAGCGGGAGGGCTACACCTTC.

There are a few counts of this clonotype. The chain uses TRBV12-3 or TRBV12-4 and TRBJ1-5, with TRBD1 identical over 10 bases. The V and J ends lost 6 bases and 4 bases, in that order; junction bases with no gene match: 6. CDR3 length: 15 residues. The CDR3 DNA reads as TGTGCCAGCAGCCCGCGGGGACAGGGGAATCAGCCCCAGCATTTT. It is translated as CASSPRGQGNQPQHF.

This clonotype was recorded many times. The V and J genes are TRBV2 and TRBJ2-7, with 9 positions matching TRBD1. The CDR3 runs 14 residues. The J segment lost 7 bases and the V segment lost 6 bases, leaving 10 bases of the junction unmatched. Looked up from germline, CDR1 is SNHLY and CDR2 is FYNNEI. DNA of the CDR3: TGTGCCAGCAGCGACGGGACAGGGATGTGGGAGCAGTACTTC. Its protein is CASSDGTGMWEQYF.

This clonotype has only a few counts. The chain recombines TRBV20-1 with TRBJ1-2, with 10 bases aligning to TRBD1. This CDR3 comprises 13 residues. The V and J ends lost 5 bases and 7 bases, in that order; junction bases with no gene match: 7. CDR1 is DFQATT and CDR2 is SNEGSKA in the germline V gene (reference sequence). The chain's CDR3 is CSAGTGVIRGYTF. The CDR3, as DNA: TGCAGTGCTGGGACAGGGGTAATTCGTGGCTACACCTTC.

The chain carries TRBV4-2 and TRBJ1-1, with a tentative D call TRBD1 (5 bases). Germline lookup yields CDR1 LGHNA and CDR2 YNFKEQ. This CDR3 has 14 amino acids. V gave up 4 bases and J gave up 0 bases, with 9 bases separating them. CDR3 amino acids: CASSPRQLNTEAFF. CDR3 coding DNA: TGTGCCAGCAGCCCCCGACAGCTGAACACTGAAGCTTTCTTT.